This T cell receptor (beta chain) came from a study of T-cell memory formation after mild COVID-19 (dated by TCRdb to 2020 to 2022). About the study as a whole: TCR sequence clusters from the two donors were largely donor specific. In a couple of donors, T-cell clones that expanded and contracted after mild COVID-19 were tracked by sequencing TCRalpha and TCRbeta repertoires over time. Two young, previously healthy adult volunteers, one female and one male, were included in the cohort.

The instrument given in TCRdb is Illumina NovaSeq 6000. cDNA libraries for TCRalpha and TCRbeta were prepared by 5'RACE using constant-segment primers, with sample barcodes and unique molecular identifiers added. Trizol reagent was used to extract RNA from every sample. Amplification of the libraries took two PCR steps, and the second step added a second sample barcode plus Illumina TruSeq adapters. Libraries were sequenced on an Illumina NovaSeq with 2 x 150 bp paired-end reads. The published analysis was carried out like this. With migec v1.2.7, reads were demultiplexed and then collapsed into UMI-guided consensus sequences. Using mixcr v2.1.11, UMI consensuses were aligned to TRA and TRB V and J templates and then assembled into clonotypes. A clonotype was counted as expanded or contracted only if both edgeR and NoisET called the change significant, with noise models trained on biological replicates. For edgeR calls, the thresholds were a false discovery rate-adjusted p below 0.01 and a log2 fold-change of 1. PCA with hierarchical clustering of max-normalized trajectories of the 1000 most abundant clonotypes was used as exploratory dynamics analysis. Separately sequenced CD4+ and CD8+ repertoires were used to assign the CD4 or CD8 phenotype of responding clones. TCRdb handled the public reads itself, with Q25 trimming in fastp and clone calling in MiXCR, and kept productive beta chains. Entries that share a CDR3 protein sequence are merged under the most common genes and DNA. For this entry, the V and J calls and clone size follow TCRdb and not the study's own pipeline. The sample table contains 130,000 to 150,000 distinct CDR3 sequences; only one count was recorded for 5.5% to 7% of them. Approximately 2.2% of the sample comes from the top ten.

The germline V gene gives CDR1 as SGHAT and CDR2 as FQNNGV. The CDR3 sequence holds 20 residues, the cysteine and phenylalanine included. Here the CDR3 DNA is all that survives: 60 bases in frame from base 1. From V the trimming removes 2 bases and from J it removes 5 bases, while the gene matches leave 17 bases of the junction unaccounted for. This clonotype has a handful of counts. Its antigen is currently not known. Within one base of it there is no much larger clone, and no base qualities were kept. Results the study describes overall, beyond this receptor: Balanced CD4/CD8 phenotypes were observed for clones contracting from day 15 to 85, whereas a bias towards CD4+ was observed for a second wave of clones expanding from day 15 to 37. SARS-CoV-2 specificity of the second-wave clones peaking on day 37 was not confirmed. The detection of some responding clones in pre-infection memory suggests that pre-existing cross-reactive memory T cells joined the SARS-CoV-2 response. Only a couple of mild cases were covered by the study, and larger cohorts that include severe cases with pre-infection samples were considered necessary. Contracting CD4+ clones appeared mostly in the CM and EM memory subsets, whereas CD8+ clones were enriched in EMRA.

Ficoll-Paque density gradient centrifugation was used to isolate PBMCs. The TCR originated in an adult woman who had mild COVID-19 (a few samples of this study predate the infection). The sample titles of this study are shuffled in the database, so cell type and time point are left out; the donor was told from shared clones. What was sequenced was PBMCs or a T cell subset sorted from them (not recorded which). Here the chain combines TRBV11-2 and TRBJ2-1, and 11 junction bases match TRBD2. The CDR3 protein sequence reads: CASSLWIPGVAGGPHNEQFF. The DNA sequence follows: TGTGCCAGCAGCTTATGGATCCCTGGGGTAGCGGGAGGGCCCCACAATGAGCAGTTCTTC. Outside the CDR3, residues come from the reference TRBV11-2 and TRBJ2-1 proteins, so the full variable domain is: EAGVAQSPRYKIIEKRQSVAFWCNPISGHATLYWYQQILGQGPKLLIQFQNNGVVDDSQLPKDRFSAERLKGVDSTLKIQPAKLEDSAVYLCASSLWIPGVAGGPHNEQFFGPGTRLTVL.